This is a list of T cell receptor beta chains from one sample in a study of Graves' ophthalmopathy and Graves' hyperthyroidism. TCRdb re-called the multiplex PCR reads with MiXCR, one entry per CDR3 protein. This sample has about 620,000 distinct CDR3 sequences; 22% occur once, and the top ten carry approximately 7%. Sequenced material: peripheral blood. These receptors were taken from a woman between 18 and 29 years old with stable Graves' hyperthyroidism. Some clones in this sample may be carry-over from other donors' samples. CDR3s include the opening cysteine and the closing phenylalanine or tryptophan. D genes are given only for firm matches. Clone size, where shown, is once, few, many, or a class for clones that have expanded.

many	TRBJ2-7	TRBV28	TRBD2	TGTGCCAGCACACTAGCGGGAGAATTGGGCTCCTACGAGCAGTACTTC	CASTLAGELGSYEQYF
-	TRBJ1-1	TRBV10-3	-	TGTGCCATCGGATCCAGGGACGGGAACACTGAAGCTTTCTTT	CAIGSRDGNTEAFF
many	TRBJ1-1	TRBV5-1	-	TGCGCCAGCAGCTTGGCCCTAGTAATTAGGGACACTGAAGCTTTCTTT	CASSLALVIRDTEAFF
many	TRBJ1-5	TRBV11-2	TRBD1	TGTGCCAGCAGCCTTGACAGGGTTAGGCAGCCCCAGCATTTT	CASSLDRVRQPQHF
few	TRBJ1-6	TRBV27	-	TGTGCCAGCCGTTTACATAGCGGTTTCGTAAGTTGGGCCGATAATTCACCCCTCCACTTT	CASRLHSGFVSWADNSPLHF
-	TRBJ1-6	TRBV12-3/TRBV12-4	-	TGTGCCAGCAGTTTAGTCCCACCCCCCAATTCACCCCTCCACTTT	CASSLVPPPNSPLHF
many	TRBJ2-5	TRBV12-3/TRBV12-4	-	TGTGCCAGCAGTCCACCGGGACACCTCCAAGAGACCCAGTACTTC	CASSPPGHLQETQYF
many	TRBJ2-7	TRBV28	TRBD1	TGTGCCAGCAGTTTAAACCTTGGACAGGGGTCCTACGAGCAGTACTTC	CASSLNLGQGSYEQYF
once	TRBJ2-7	TRBV11-2	-	TGTGCCAGCAGACTCGAGGCCAGGAGCTACGAGCAGTACTTC	CASRLEARSYEQYF
many	TRBJ2-5	TRBV20-1	-	TGCAGTGCGCGCTCCGGGACAAAGTACCAAGAGACCCAGTACTTC	CSARSGTKYQETQYF
many	TRBJ2-5	TRBV7-9	-	TGTGCCAGCAGCTTAGTTCCGGGTCTGGAGACCCAGTACTTC	CASSLVPGLETQYF
few	TRBJ1-6	TRBV13	TRBD1	TGTGCCAGCAGCTTAAGAGGGGGCAGTTCACCCCTCCACTTT	CASSLRGGSSPLHF
-	TRBJ1-2	TRBV2	-	TGTGCCAGCAGTGAAGCGGCAGGGAAGGGTCGGTACGGCTACACCTTC	CASSEAAGKGRYGYTF
-	TRBJ2-5	TRBV20-1	-	TGCAGTGCTAGAGTCTACCTTCGAGGAGAGACCCAGTACTTC	CSARVYLRGETQYF
-	TRBJ2-7	TRBV12-3/TRBV12-4	-	TGTGCCAGCAGTCCGACGCTCGAATCCGCCTACGAGCAGTACTTC	CASSPTLESAYEQYF
many	TRBJ2-2	TRBV3-1	TRBD1	TGTGCCAGCAGCCAAGCCGATGGGACAGGGCCAATTTTT	CASSQADGTGPIF
-	TRBJ2-5	TRBV19	-	TGTGCCAGTAGTATAGTCGGGGGAGAGACCCAGTACTTC	CASSIVGGETQYF
many	TRBJ2-7	TRBV20-1	TRBD1	TGCAGTGCTAATCCCGGGACAGGGAGGGAGCAGTACTTC	CSANPGTGREQYF
-	TRBJ2-2	TRBV5-1	TRBD2	TGCGCCAGCAGCTACCGAGGACTAGCCGACCCCGGGGAGCTGTTTTTT	CASSYRGLADPGELFF
-	TRBJ1-5	TRBV11-1	-	TGTGCCAGCAGCAGGGACGGTTTGGGTGTTCAGCCCCAGCATTTT	CASSRDGLGVQPQHF
many	TRBJ2-5	TRBV24-1	TRBD1	TGTGCCACCAGTGATCCCGGACAGGGGAAGGAGACCCAGTACTTC	CATSDPGQGKETQYF
-	TRBJ1-2	TRBV18	TRBD1	TGTGCCAGCTCACGGGGACAGGGTCTCGATGGCTACACCTTC	CASSRGQGLDGYTF
many	TRBJ1-2	TRBV29-1	-	TGCAGCGACCTAAGGGGGGACTATGGCTACACCTTC	CSDLRGDYGYTF
-	TRBJ2-7	TRBV24-1	-	TGTGCCACCAGTGACGGGGGGCCCCCCTTTTACGAGCAGTACTTC	CATSDGGPPFYEQYF
-	TRBJ1-1	TRBV6-5	-	TGTGCCAGCAGTTACGACAGCGGCACTGAAGCTTTCTTT	CASSYDSGTEAFF
-	TRBJ2-7	TRBV4-1	TRBD2	TGCGCCAGCAGCCAGGGACTAGCGGACTCCTACGAGCAGTACTTC	CASSQGLADSYEQYF
few	TRBJ1-1	TRBV11-2	TRBD1	TGTGCCAGCAGCGTGGACAGGGGCGGCACTGAAGCTTTCTTT	CASSVDRGGTEAFF
many	TRBJ1-1	TRBV7-9	TRBD1	TGTGCCAGCAGCGACACCGGGACAGGGAACACTGAAGCTTTCTTT	CASSDTGTGNTEAFF
-	TRBJ2-5	TRBV6-4	TRBD1	TGTGCCAGCAGTGGCCTCGGGACAGGGGGCTGTGGAGAGACCCAGTACTTC	CASSGLGTGGCGETQYF
many	TRBJ1-1	TRBV12-3/TRBV12-4	-	TGTGCCAGCAGCCTGAGGGGGGAGAGGACTGAAGCTTTCTTT	CASSLRGERTEAFF
many	TRBJ2-6	TRBV2	-	TGTGCCAGCAGTGCCAACTCGGGGGCCAACGTCCTGACTTTC	CASSANSGANVLTF
-	TRBJ2-7	TRBV7-2	-	TGTGCCAGCAGCTCCGCTCACGAGCAGTACTTC	CASSSAHEQYF
many	TRBJ2-7	TRBV20-1	-	TGCAGTGCTAGACTTCCTTCGACTAGGAGACCCTACGAGCAGTACTTC	CSARLPSTRRPYEQYF
many	TRBJ2-7	TRBV29-1	-	TGCAGCGTGGAAGCCGGACCCAGGGGTGGCTACGAGCAGTACTTC	CSVEAGPRGGYEQYF
many	TRBJ1-6	TRBV7-9	-	TGTGCCAGTGGCGGAGGGAATTCACCCCTCCACTTT	CASGGGNSPLHF
-	TRBJ2-7	TRBV29-1	TRBD1	TGCAGCGTTGCGGCAGGGGGATCCTACGAGCAGTACTTC	CSVAAGGSYEQYF
many	TRBJ1-3	TRBV29-1	-	TGCAGCGCGATCCCAGGGTACCCTGGAAACACCATATATTTT	CSAIPGYPGNTIYF